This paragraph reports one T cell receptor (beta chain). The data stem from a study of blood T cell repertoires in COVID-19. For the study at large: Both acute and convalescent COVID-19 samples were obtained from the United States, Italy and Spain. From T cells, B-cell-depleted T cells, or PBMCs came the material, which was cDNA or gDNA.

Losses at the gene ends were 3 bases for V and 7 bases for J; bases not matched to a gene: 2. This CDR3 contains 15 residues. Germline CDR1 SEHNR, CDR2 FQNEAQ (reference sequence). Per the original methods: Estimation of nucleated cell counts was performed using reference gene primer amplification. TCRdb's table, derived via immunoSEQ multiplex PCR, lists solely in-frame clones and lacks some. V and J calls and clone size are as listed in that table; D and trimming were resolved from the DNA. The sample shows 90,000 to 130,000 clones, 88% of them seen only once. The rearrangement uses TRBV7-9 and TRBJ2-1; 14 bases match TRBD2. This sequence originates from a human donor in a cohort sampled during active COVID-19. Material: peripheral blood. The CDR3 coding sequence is TGTGCCAGCAGCTTTAGGACTAGCGGGAGGAATGAGCAGTTCTTC. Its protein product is CASSFRTSGRNEQFF.